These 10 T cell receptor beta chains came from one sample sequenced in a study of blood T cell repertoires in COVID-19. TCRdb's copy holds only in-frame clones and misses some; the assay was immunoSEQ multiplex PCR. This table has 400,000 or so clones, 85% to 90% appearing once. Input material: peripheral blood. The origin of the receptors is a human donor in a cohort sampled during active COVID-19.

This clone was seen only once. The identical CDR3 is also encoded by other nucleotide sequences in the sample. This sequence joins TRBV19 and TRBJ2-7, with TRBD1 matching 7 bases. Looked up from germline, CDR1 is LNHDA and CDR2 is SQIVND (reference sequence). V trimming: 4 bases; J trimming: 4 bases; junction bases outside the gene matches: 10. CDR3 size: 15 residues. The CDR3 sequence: CASSTRTGEPYEQYF. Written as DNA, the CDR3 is TGTGCCAGTAGTACTCGGACAGGAGAACCGTACGAGCAGTACTTC.

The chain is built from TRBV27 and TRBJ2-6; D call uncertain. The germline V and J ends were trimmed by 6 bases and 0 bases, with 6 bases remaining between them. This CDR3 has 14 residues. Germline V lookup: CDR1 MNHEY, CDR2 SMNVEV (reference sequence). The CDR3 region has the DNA TGTGCCAGCAGGCTGAGCTCTGGGGCCAACGTCCTGACTTTC. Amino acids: CASRLSSGANVLTF.

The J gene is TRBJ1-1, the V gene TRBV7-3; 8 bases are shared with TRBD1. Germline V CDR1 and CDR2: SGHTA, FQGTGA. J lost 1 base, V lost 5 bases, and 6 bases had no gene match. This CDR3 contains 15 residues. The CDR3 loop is CASSPGGAQNTEAFF. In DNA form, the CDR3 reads TGTGCCAGCAGCCCAGGGGGCGCCCAGAACACTGAAGCTTTCTTT.

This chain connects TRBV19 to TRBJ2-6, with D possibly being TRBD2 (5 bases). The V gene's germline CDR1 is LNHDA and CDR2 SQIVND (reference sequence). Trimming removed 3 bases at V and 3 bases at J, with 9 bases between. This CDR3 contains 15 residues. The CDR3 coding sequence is TGTGCCAGTAGTATCCCGGGGAATGGGGCCAACGTCCTGACTTTC. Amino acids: CASSIPGNGANVLTF.

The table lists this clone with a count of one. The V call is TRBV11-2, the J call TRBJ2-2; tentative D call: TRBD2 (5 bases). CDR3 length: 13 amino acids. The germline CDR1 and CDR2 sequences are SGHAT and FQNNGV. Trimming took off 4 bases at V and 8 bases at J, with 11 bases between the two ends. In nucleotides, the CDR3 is TGTGCCAGCAGCTCGGACTGGTCGGGGGAGCTGTTTTTT. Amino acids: CASSSDWSGELFF.

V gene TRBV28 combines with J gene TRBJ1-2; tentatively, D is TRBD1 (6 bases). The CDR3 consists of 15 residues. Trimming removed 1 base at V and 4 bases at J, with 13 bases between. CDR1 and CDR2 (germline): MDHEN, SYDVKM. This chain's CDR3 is CASSLLTKTGYGYTF. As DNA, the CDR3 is TGTGCCAGCAGTTTATTAACAAAGACAGGCTATGGCTACACCTTC.

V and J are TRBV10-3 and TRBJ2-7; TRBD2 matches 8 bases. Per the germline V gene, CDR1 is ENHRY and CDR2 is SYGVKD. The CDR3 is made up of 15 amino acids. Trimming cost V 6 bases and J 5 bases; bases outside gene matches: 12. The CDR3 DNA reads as TGTGCCATCAGAATCACCGGGACTAGGGTCAACGAGCAGTACTTC. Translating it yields CAIRITGTRVNEQYF.

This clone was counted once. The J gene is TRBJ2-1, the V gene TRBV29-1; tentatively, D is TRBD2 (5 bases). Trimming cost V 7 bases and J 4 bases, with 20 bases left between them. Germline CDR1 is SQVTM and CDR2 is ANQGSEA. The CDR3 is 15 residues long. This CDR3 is CSALHERPKYNEQFF. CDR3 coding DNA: TGCAGCGCTCTCCATGAGCGGCCCAAGTACAATGAGCAGTTCTTC.

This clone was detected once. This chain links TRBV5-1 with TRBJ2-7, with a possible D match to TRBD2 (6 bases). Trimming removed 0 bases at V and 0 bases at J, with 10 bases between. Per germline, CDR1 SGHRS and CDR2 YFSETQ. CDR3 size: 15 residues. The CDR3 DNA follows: TGCGCCAGCAGCTTGGTGGCGGGAAGCTCCTACGAGCAGTACTTC. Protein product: CASSLVAGSSYEQYF.

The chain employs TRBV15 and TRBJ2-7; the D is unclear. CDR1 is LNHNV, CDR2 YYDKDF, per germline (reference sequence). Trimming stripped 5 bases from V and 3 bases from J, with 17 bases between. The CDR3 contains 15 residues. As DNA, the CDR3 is TGTGCCACCAGCGTTGCCCCCGGGTCAATCTACGAGCAGTACTTC. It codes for CATSVAPGSIYEQYF.